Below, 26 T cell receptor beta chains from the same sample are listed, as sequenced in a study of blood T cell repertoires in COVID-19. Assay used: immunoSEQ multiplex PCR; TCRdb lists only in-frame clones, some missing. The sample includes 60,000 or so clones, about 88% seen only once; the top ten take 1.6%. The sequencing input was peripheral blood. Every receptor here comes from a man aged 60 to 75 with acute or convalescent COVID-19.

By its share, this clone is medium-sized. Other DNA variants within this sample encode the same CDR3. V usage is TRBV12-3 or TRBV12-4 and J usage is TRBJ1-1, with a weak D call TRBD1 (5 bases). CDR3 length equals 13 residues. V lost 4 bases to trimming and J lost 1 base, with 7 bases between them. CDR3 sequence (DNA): TGTGCCAGCAGTTGGGGCGAGAACACTGAAGCTTTCTTT. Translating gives CASSWGENTEAFF.

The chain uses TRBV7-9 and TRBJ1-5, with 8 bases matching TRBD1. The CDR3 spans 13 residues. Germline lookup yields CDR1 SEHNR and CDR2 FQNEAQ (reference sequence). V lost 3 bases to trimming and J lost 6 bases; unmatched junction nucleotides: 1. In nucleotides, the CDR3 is TGTGCCAGCAGCTTTGACAGGGGTCAGCCCCAGCATTTT. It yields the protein CASSFDRGQPQHF. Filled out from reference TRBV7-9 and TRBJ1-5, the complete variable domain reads DTGVSQNPRHKITKRGQNVTFRCDPISEHNRLYWYRQTLGQGPEFLTYFQNEAQLEKSRLLSDRFSAERPKGSFSTLEIQRTEQGDSAMYLCASSFDRGQPQHFGDGTRLSIL.

CDR3 in DNA: TGTGCCAGCAGCCAAGAGGTTGGGACAGAAGAGACCCAGTACTTC. It yields the protein CASSQEVGTEETQYF. The chain joins TRBV3-1 (or the pseudogene TRBV3-2) to TRBJ2-5, with TRBD1 matching over 7 bases. Germline CDR1 reads LGHDT; CDR2 reads YNNKEL (reference sequence). The J segment lost 3 bases and the V segment lost 0 bases, leaving 4 bases of the junction unmatched. This CDR3 comprises 15 residues.

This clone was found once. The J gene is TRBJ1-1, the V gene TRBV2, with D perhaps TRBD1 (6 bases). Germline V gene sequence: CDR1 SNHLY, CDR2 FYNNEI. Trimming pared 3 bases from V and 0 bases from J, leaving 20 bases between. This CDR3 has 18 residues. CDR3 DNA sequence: TGTGCCAGCAGTGATCCGGTGCGGACAGAGACATTGAACACTGAAGCTTTCTTT. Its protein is CASSDPVRTETLNTEAFF.

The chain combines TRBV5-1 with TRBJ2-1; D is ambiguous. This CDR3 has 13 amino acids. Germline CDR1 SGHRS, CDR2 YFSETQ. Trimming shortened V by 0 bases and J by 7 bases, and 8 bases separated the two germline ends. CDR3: CASSLGGENEQFF. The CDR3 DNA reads TGCGCCAGCAGCTTGGGAGGTGAGAATGAGCAGTTCTTC. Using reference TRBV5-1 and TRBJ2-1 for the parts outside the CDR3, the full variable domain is KAGVTQTPRYLIKTRGQQVTLSCSPISGHRSVSWYQQTPGQGLQFLFEYFSETQRNKGNFPGRFSGRQFSNSRSEMNVSTLELGDSALYLCASSLGGENEQFFGPGTRLTVL.

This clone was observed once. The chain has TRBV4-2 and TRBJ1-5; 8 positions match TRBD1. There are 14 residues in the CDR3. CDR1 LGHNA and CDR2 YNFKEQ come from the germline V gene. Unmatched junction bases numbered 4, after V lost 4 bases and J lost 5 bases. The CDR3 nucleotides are TGTGCCAGCAGCCCGGGACAGGAGTATCAGCCCCAGCATTTT. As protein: CASSPGQEYQPQHF.

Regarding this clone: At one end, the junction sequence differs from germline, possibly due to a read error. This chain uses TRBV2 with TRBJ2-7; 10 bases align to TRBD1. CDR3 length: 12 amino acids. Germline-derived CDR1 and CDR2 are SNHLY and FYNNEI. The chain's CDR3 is CAGRTGGNEQYF. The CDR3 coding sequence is TGTGCCGGCAGGACAGGGGGAAACGAGCAGTACTTC.

In DNA, the CDR3 is TGCGCCAGCAGCTTGCGGCTAGCGGGGTCCGGGGAGCTGTTTTTT. As protein: CASSLRLAGSGELFF. This chain joins TRBV5-1 and TRBJ2-2; 9 bases fit TRBD2. With V trimmed by 1 base and J by 6 bases, 4 bases remained unmatched. This CDR3 contains 15 residues. CDR1 is SGHRS and CDR2 is YFSETQ in the germline V gene.

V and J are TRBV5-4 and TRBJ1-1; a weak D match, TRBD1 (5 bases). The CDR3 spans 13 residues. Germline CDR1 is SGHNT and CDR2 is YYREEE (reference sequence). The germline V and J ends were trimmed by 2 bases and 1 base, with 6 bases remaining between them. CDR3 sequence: CASSFRANTEAFF. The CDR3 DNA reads TGTGCCAGCAGCTTCAGGGCGAACACTGAAGCTTTCTTT.

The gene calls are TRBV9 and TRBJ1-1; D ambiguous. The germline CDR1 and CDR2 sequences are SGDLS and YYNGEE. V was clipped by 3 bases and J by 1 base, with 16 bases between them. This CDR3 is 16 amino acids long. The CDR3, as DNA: TGTGCCAGCAGCGCATCTGCTGGGCAGCCGAACACTGAAGCTTTCTTT. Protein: CASSASAGQPNTEAFF.

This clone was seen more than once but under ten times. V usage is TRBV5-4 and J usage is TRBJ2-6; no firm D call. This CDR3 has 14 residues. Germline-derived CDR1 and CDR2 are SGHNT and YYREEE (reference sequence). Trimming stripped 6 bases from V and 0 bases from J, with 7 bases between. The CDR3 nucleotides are TGTGCCAGCATAGATGGCTCTGGGGCCAACGTCCTGACTTTC. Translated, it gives CASIDGSGANVLTF.

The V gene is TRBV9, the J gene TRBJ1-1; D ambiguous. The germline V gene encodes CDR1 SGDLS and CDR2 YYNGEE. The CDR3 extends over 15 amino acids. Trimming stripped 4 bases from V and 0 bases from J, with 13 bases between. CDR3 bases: TGTGCCAGCAGCCCCCTTGACATTCTGAACACTGAAGCTTTCTTT. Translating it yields CASSPLDILNTEAFF.

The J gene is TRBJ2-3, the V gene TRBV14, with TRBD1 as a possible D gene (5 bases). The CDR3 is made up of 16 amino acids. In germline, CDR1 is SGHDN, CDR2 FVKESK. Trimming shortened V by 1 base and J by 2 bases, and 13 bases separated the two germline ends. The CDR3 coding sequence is TGTGCCAGCAGCCAAGTAGGGGCACGACTCACAGATACGCAGTATTTT. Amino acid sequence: CASSQVGARLTDTQYF.

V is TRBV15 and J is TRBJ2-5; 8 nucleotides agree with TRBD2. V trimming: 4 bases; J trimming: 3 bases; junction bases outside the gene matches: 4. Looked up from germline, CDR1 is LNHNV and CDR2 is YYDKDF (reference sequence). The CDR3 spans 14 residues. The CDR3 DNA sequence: TGTGCCACCAGCACCGGGGGGGGGAAAGAGACCCAGTACTTC. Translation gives CATSTGGGKETQYF.

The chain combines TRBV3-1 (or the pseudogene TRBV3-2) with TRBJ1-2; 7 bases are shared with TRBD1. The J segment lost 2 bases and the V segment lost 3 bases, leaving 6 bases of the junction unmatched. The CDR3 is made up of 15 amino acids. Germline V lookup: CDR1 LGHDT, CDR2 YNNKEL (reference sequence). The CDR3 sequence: CASSQLDRANYGYTF. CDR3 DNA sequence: TGTGCCAGCAGCCAGTTAGACAGGGCCAACTATGGCTACACCTTC.

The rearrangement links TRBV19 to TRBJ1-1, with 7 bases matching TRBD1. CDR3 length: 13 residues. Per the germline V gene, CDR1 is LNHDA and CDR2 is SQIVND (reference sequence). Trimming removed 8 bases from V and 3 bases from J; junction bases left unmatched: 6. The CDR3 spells CASSTGRHTEAFF. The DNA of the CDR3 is TGTGCCAGTTCGACAGGGCGGCACACTGAAGCTTTCTTT.

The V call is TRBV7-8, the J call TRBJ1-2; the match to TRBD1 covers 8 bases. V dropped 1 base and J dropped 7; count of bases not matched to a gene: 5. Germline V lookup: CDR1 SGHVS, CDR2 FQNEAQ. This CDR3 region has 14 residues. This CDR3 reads CASSLVDRGVGYTF. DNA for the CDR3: TGTGCCAGCAGCTTAGTAGACAGGGGAGTTGGCTACACCTTC.

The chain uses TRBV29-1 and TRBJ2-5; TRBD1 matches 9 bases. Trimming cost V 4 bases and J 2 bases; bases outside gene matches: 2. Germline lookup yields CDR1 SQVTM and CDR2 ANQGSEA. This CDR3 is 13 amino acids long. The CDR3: CSVAGTGQETQYF. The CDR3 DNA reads TGCAGCGTTGCCGGGACAGGGCAAGAGACCCAGTACTTC.

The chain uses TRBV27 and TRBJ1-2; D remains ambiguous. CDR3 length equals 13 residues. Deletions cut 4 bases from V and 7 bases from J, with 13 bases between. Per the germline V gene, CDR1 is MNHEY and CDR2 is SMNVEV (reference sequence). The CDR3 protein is CASSSLVGFGYTF. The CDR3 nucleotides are TGTGCCAGCAGTTCCCTCGTCGGTTTTGGCTACACCTTC.

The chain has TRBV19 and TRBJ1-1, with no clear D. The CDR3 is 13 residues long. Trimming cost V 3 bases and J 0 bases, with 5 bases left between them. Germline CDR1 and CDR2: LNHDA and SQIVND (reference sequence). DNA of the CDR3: TGTGCCAGTAGTATCATTGTGAACACTGAAGCTTTCTTT. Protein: CASSIIVNTEAFF.

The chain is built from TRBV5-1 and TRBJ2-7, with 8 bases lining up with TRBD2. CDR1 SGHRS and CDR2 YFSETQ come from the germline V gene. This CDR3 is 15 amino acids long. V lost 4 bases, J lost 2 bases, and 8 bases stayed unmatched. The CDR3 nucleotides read TGCGCCAGCAGCCCCCTAGCGGGCGAGCCCTACGAGCAGTACTTC. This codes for CASSPLAGEPYEQYF.

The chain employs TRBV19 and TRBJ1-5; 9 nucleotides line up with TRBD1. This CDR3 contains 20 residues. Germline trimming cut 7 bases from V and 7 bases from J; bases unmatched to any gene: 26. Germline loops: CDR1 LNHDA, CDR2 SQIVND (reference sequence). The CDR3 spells CASTPDRGSGGVYLVQPQHF. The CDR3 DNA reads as TGTGCCAGTACCCCGGACAGGGGCTCGGGGGGGGTATATCTTGTACAGCCCCAGCATTTT. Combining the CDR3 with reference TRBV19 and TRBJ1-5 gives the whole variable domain DGGITQSPKYLFRKEGQNVTLSCEQNLNHDAMYWYRQDPGQGLRLIYYSQIVNDFQKGDIAEGYSVSREKKESFPLTVTSAQKNPTAFYLCASTPDRGSGGVYLVQPQHFGDGTRLSIL.

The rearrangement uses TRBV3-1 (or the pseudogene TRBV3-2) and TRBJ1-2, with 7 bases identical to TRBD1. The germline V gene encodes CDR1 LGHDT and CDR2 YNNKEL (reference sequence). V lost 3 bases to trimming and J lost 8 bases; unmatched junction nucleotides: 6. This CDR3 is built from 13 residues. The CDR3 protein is CASSHLSGGGYTF. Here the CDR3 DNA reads TGTGCCAGCAGCCATCTATCAGGGGGAGGCTACACCTTC.

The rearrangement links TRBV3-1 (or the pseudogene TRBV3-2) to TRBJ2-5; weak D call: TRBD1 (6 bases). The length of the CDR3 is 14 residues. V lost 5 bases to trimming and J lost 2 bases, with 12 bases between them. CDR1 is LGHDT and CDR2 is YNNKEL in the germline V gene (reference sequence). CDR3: CASSLTGLQETQYF. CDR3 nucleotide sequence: TGTGCCAGCAGCTTAACAGGGCTACAAGAGACCCAGTACTTC.

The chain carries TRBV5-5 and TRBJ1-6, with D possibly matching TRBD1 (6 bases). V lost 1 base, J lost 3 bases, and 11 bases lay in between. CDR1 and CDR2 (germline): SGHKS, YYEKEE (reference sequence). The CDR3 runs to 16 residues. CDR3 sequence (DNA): TGTGCCAGCAGCTTGATAGACAGGTTCTATAATTCACCCCTCCACTTT. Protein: CASSLIDRFYNSPLHF.

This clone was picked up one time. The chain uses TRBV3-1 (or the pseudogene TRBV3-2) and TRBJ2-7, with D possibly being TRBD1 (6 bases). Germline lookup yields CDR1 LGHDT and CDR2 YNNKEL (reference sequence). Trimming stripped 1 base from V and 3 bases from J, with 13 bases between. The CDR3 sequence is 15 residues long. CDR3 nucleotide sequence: TGTGCCAGCAGCCAAGCTAACAGGGCCCTCTACGAGCAGTACTTC. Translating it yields CASSQANRALYEQYF.